This record concerns one TCR beta chain sequence. It has no known antigen specificity. It has no much larger one-base neighbor in the sample; base qualities were not kept. V loses 9 bases of germline sequence and J loses 0 bases, and the interval between the two ends is 13 bases. Taken from cysteine to phenylalanine, the CDR3 has 14 residues. The retained sequence is limited to the CDR3, 42 bases, with the frame set at the first base. According to the germline V gene, CDR1 reads SNHLY and CDR2 reads FYNNEI. The source of the sample is a study of CD8+ T cells in alopecia areata (dated by TCRdb to 2016 to 2019). For the wider study: Treated patients were enrolled in an open-label pilot trial of oral tofacitinib at 5 to 10 mg twice daily for moderate-to-severe alopecia areata. Tofacitinib was given for 6 to 18 months, followed by 6 months of follow-up off drug to assess delayed response and recurrence. The SALT score, which quantifies the percentage of affected scalp surface area, was used to measure disease severity in treated patients. To study T cell clonal expansion in alopecia areata, the researchers applied high-throughput TCRbeta sequencing to both the C3H/HeJ mouse model and human patients. On the human side, TCRbeta sequencing was run on scalp tissue and on sorted CD4+ and CD8+ peripheral blood T cells from healthy controls and from alopecia areata patients with either patchy or totalis/universalis disease. Tofacitinib-treated patients had biopsies at baseline and at 4 and 24 weeks of treatment, with a later scalp biopsy in several patients. Scalp clonality was compared across normal scalp (n=4), patchy alopecia areata scalp (n=8), and alopecia totalis/universalis scalp (n=8). RNA was obtained with the PAXgene miRNA kit for fixed scalp, the miRNeasy kit for PBMCs, and the RNeasy kit for mouse skin. TCRbeta CDR3 regions were amplified by immunoSEQ multiplex PCR using 35 Vbeta forward and 13 Jbeta reverse primers. The investigation overall reported the following: Compared with normal scalp, lesional scalp had higher clonality and more expanded CD8+ clones, particularly in alopecia totalis/universalis, a pattern that suggests antigenic drive. The treated cohort was small, with a single nonresponder, so links between baseline CD8+ expansion and response need larger studies. Shared TCR sequences between patients were less evident than in mice, which may be partly attributable to HLA diversity in the patient population. Many expanded lesional clones persisted in scalp and blood during tofacitinib treatment, which may partly explain relapse after stopping treatment. Unlike mouse skin, which is dominated by gammadelta T cells, normal human skin has resident alphabeta T cells that are also sequenced, and this complicates analysis of the scalp TCR repertoire. Scalp clonality and the number of expanded CD8+ clones among the top 100 scalp clones were significantly decreased by tofacitinib.

Interpreted using the paper, the treatment or condition label stands for: oral pan-JAK inhibitor, 5-10 mg twice daily. From alopecia areata patients, peripheral blood was collected along with lesional scalp punch biopsies. PBMCs were isolated by density centrifugation and stained for CD3, CD4 and CD8, after which CD4+ and CD8+ T cells were sorted on a FACSAria. To prepare the library, the immunoSEQ multiplex PCR assay was applied. RNA was extracted from all samples and reverse transcribed into cDNA as template for TCR sequencing. First-strand cDNA was synthesized using SuperScript III with a 2:1 mix of oligo-dT and random hexamers. A synthetic immune receptor repertoire was used to assess amplification bias, and residual bias was removed computationally. Per the original workflow: After raw reads were preprocessed to remove errors, the CDR3 was defined following IMGT conventions as running from the conserved cysteine to phenylalanine. Clonality was computed by normalizing Shannon entropy by log2 of the number of productive unique TCRs and subtracting the result from 1. CD4 or CD8 identity of scalp clones was inferred by cross-referencing scalp TCRbeta sequences with sorted blood CD4 and CD8 repertoires. TCRdb obtained this table from immuneACCESS and retained in-frame rearrangements with V and J assigned. These tables miss some clones; where compared with another copy, unresolved V genes account for less than half of the shortfall, and the remainder is unexplained. V and J calls and clone size are copied from that table; D and trimming were computed from the DNA. A total of approximately 100,000 clones appear in this sample, about 61% of them only once. Of the sample, about 16% is held by the ten largest clones.

In this chain, TRBV2 is recombined with TRBJ2-3; too little of a D gene remains to name it. The receptor's source is a human donor with alopecia areata. The sample consisted of CD8+ T cells sorted from blood, taken at roughly week 55, from a patient treated with tofacitinib. This receptor carries the CDR3 CASTRRSSTDTQYF. The sequenced DNA is TGTGCCAGTACCAGGCGGTCTAGCACAGATACGCAGTATTTT. Here the CDR3 is joined to the reference TRBV2 and TRBJ2-3 genes, and the full variable domain is: EPEVTQTPSHQVTQMGQEVILRCVPISNHLYFYWYRQILGQKVEFLVSFYNNEISEKSEIFDDQFSVERPDGSNFTLKIRSTKLEDSAMYFCASTRRSSTDTQYFGPGTRLTVL.